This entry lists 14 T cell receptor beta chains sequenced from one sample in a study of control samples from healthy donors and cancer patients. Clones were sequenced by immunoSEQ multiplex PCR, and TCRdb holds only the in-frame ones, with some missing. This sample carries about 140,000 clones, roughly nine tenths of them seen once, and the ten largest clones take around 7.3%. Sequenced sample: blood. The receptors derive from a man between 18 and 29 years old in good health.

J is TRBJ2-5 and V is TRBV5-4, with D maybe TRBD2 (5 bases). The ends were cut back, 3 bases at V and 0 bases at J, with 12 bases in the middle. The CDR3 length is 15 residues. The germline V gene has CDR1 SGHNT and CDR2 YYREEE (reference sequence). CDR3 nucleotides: TGTGCCAGCAGCTCCGGAAGCGGTTACCAAGAGACCCAGTACTTC. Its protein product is CASSSGSGYQETQYF.

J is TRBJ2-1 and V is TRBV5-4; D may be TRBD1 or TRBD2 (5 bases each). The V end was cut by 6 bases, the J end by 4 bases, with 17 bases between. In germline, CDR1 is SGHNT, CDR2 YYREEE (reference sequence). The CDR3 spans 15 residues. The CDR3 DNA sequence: TGTGCCAGCACCCCTGGGGGAATGAATTACAATGAGCAGTTCTTC. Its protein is CASTPGGMNYNEQFF.

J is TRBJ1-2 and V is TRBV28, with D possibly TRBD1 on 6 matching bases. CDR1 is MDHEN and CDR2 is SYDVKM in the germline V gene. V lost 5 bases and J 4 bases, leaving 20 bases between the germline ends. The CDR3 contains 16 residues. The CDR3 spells CASSPGQTHLIYGYTF. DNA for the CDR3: TGTGCCAGCAGTCCGGGACAAACTCACCTTATCTATGGCTACACCTTC.

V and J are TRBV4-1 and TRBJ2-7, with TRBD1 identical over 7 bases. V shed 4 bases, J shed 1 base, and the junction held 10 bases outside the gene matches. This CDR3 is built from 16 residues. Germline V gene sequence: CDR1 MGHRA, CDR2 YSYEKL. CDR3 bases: TGCGCCAGCAGCCCAGACGAGGGGGCTCCGTCCTACGAGCAGTACTTC. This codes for CASSPDEGAPSYEQYF.

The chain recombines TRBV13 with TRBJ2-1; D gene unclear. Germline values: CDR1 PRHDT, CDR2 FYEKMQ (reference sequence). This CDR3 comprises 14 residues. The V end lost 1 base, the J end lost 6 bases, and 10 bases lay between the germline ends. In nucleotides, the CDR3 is TGTGCCAGCAGCTTAGCGGAAGGGCTCAATGAGCAGTTCTTC. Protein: CASSLAEGLNEQFF.

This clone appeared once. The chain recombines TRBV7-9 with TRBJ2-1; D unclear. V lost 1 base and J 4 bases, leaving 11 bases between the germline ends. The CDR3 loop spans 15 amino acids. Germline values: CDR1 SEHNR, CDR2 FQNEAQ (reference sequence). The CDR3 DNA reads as TGTGCCAGCAGCTTAGGTCCACGATTGTACAATGAGCAGTTCTTC. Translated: CASSLGPRLYNEQFF.

The CDR3 DNA follows: TGTGCCAGCAGTATACAGGGTGTAGACTATGGCTACACCTTC. The encoded protein is CASSIQGVDYGYTF. This chain links TRBV6-5 with TRBJ1-2; D perhaps matches TRBD1 (6 bases). V lost 5 bases and J lost 3, with 13 bases in between. The CDR3 sequence is 14 residues long. Germline V gives CDR1 MNHEY, CDR2 SVGAGI.

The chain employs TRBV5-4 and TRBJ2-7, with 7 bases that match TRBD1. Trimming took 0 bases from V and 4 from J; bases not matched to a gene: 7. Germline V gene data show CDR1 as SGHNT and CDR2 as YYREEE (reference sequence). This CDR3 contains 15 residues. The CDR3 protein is CASSLGGTALYEQYF. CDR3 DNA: TGTGCCAGCAGCTTGGGTGGGACAGCCCTATACGAGCAGTACTTC.

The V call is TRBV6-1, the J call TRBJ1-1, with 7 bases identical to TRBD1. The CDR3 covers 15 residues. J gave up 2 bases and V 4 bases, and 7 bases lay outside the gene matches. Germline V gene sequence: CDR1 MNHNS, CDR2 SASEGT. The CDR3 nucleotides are TGTGCCAGCAGTGGAGCGGGGACAGCCAACACTGAAGCTTTCTTT. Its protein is CASSGAGTANTEAFF.

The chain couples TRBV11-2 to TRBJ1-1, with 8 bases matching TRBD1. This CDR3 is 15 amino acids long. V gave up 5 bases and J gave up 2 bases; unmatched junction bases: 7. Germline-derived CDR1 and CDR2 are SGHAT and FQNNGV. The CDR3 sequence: CASSLFDRGNTEAFF. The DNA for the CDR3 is TGTGCCAGCAGCCTATTCGACAGGGGAAACACTGAAGCTTTCTTT.

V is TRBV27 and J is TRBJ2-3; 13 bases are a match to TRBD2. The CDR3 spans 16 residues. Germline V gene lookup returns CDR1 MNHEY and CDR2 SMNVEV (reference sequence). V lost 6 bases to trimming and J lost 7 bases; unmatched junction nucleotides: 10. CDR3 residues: CASSPPGLAGSHTQYF. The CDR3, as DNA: TGTGCCAGCAGCCCCCCGGGACTAGCGGGGTCGCATACGCAGTATTTT.

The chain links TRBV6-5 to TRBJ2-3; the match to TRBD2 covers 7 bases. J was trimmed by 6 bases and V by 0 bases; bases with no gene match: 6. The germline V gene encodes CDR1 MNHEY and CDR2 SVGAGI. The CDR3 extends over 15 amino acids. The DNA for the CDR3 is TGTGCCAGCAGTTACTCTTGGGGGGGAGCGGATACGCAGTATTTT. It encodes CASSYSWGGADTQYF.

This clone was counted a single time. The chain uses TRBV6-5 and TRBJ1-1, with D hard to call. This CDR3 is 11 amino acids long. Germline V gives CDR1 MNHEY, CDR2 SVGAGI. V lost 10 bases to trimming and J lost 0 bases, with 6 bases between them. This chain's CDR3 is CATRMNTEAFF. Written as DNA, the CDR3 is TGTGCCACAAGGATGAACACTGAAGCTTTCTTT.

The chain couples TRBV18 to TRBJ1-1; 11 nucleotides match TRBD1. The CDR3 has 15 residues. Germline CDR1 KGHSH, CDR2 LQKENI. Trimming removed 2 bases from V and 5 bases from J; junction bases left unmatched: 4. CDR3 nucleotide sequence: TGTGCCAGCTCACCAGGGACAGGGGGTTGGACTGAAGCTTTCTTT. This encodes CASSPGTGGWTEAFF. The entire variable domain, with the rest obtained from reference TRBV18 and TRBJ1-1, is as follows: NAGVMQNPRHLVRRRGQEARLRCSPMKGHSHVYWYRQLPEEGLKFMVYLQKENIIDESGMPKERFSAEFPKEGPSILRIQQVVRGDSAAYFCASSPGTGGWTEAFFGQGTRLTVV.